This T cell receptor (beta chain) was documented in a study of technical replicates of blood from a handful of donors. This table comes from immunoSEQ multiplex PCR, and its TCRdb copy is limited to in-frame clones, with some not included. This repertoire shows roughly 76,000 clones, approximately 91% found once; its top ten account for under 0.5%. The CDR3 extends over 16 amino acids. CDR1 and CDR2 from the germline V gene are LNHDA and SQIVND (reference sequence). V lost 3 bases, J lost 4 bases, and 11 bases stayed unmatched. Material: T cells isolated from PBMCs. The chain employs TRBV19 and TRBJ1-2; 7 bases map to TRBD1. This sequence was found in a human donor in good health. Some clones in this sample may be carry-over from other donors' samples. CDR3 sequence: CASSIGGTALGYGYTF. The CDR3 nucleotides are TGTGCCAGTAGTATTGGCGGGACAGCGCTTGGCTATGGCTACACCTTC.